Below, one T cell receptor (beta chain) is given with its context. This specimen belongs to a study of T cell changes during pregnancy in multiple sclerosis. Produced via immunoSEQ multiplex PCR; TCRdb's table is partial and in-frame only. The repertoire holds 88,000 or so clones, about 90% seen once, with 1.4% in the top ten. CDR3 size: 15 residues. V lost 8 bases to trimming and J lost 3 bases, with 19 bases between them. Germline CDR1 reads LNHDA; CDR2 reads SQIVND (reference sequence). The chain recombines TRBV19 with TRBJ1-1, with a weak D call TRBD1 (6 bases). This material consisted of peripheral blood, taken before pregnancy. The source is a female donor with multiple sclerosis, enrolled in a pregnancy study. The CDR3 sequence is CASLRRGGLYTEAFF. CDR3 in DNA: TGTGCCAGTCTCAGGAGGGGGGGGTTGTACACTGAAGCTTTCTTT.